What follows describes a single T cell receptor beta chain. Its antigen remains unidentified. The data stem from a study of T cells in localized non-small cell lung cancer. Overall study results and limits: Elevated circulating T cell density in blood was associated with longer overall survival. Uninvolved adjacent lung, not tumor, had the highest T cell clonality. In adjacent lung appeared a median about 58 of the top 100 tumor clones.

Measured with immunoSEQ multiplex PCR; TCRdb has only the in-frame clones, and not every one. Of under 2,000 clones in the sample, roughly two fifths were seen once. The CDR3 is 15 residues long. From germline, CDR1 is LNHDA and CDR2 SQIVND (reference sequence). Trimming removed 6 bases from V and 6 bases from J, with 18 bases in between. V and J are TRBV19 and TRBJ1-5, with D perhaps TRBD1 (6 bases). The input for sequencing was lung tumor tissue, taken before any cancer treatment. The clonotype comes from a woman aged 40-75 years with stage I lung adenocarcinoma. DNA of the CDR3: TGTGCCAGTAGACGGTTGGGGGGCGATAGTCAGCCCCAGCATTTT. This gives the protein CASRRLGGDSQPQHF.